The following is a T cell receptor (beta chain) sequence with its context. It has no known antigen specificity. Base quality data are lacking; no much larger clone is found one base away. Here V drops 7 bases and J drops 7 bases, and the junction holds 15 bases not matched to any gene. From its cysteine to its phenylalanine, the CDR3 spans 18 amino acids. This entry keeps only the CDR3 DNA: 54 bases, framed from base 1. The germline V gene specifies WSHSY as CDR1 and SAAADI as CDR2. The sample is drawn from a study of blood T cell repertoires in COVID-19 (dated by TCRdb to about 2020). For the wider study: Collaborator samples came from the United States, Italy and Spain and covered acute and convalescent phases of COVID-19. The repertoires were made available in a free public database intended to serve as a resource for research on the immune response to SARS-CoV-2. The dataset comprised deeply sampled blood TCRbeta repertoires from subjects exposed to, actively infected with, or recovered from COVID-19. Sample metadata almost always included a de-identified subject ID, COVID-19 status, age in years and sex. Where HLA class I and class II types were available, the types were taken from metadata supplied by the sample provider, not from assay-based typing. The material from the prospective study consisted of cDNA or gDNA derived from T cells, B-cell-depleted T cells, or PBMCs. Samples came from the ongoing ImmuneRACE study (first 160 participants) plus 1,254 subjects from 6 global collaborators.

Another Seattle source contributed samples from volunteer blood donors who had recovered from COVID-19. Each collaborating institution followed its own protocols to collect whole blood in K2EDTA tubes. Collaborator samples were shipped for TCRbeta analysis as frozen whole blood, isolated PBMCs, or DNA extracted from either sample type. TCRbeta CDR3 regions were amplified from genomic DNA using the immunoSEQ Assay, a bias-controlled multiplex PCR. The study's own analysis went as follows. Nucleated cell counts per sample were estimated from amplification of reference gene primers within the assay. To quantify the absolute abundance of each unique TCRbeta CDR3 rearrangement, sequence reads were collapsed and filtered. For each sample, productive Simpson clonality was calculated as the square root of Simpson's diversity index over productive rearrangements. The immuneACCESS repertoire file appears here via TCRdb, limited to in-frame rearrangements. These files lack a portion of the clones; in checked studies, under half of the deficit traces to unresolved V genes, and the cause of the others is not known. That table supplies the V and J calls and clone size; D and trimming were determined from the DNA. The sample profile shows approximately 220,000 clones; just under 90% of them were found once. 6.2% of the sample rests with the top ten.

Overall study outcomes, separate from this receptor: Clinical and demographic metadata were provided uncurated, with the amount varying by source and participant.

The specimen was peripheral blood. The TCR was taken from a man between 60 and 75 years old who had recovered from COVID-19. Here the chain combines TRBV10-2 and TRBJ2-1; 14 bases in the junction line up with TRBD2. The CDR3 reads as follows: CASTPGGLAGAWLNEQFF. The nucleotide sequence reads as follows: TGCGCCAGCACCCCCGGGGGACTAGCGGGAGCCTGGTTGAATGAGCAGTTCTTC.